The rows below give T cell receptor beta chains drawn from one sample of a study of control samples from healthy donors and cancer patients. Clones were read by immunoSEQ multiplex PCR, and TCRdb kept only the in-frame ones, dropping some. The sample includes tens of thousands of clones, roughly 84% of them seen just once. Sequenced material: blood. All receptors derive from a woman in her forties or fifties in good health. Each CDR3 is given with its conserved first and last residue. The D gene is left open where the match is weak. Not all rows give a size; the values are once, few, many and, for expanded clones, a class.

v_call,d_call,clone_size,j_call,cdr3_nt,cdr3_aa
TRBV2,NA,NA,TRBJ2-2,TGTGCCAGCTCCCCCGGCCGGGGGCTGATACGTGTCGCGAACACCGGGGAGCTGTTTTTT,CASSPGRGLIRVANTGELFF
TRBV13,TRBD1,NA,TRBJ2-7,TGTGCCAGCAGCAGAGGACAGGGCTACGAGCAGTACTTC,CASSRGQGYEQYF
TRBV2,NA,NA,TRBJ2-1,TGTGCCAGCAGTGTGTACAATGAGCAGTTCTTC,CASSVYNEQFF
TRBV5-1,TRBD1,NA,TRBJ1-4,TGCGCCAGCTCGCTCCGACCTCAGGGGGCGCGGGAAAAACTGTTTTTT,CASSLRPQGAREKLFF
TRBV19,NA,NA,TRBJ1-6,TGTGCCAGTAGTGGAGACAGCTCCTATAATTCACCCCTCCACTTT,CASSGDSSYNSPLHF
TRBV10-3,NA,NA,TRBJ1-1,TGTGCCATCAGTGAGCGACAAAGGAAGGAAGCTTTCTTT,CAISERQRKEAFF
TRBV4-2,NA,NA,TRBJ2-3,TGTGCCAGCAGCCAAGATATGAGGGGGGCAGATACGCAGTATTTT,CASSQDMRGADTQYF
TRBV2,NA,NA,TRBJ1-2,TGTGCCAGCAGTGTTGCCAGGGTCTCCCTAGAAGGCTACACCTTC,CASSVARVSLEGYTF
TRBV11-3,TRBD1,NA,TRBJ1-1,TGTGCCAGCAGCCCAGGACAGGTTGGGAACACTGAAGCTTTCTTT,CASSPGQVGNTEAFF
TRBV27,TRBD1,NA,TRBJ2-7,TGTGCCAGCAGGACAGGGGGCGACGAGAGCTCCTACGAGCAGTACTTC,CASRTGGDESSYEQYF
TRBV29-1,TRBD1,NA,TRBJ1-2,TGCAGCGCCACAACAGGGGGCTCGCTTGGGGGCTACACCTTC,CSATTGGSLGGYTF
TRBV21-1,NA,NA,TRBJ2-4,TGTGCCAGCAGCAAAGGTGACAGGGCGGCGTACTTC,CASSKGDRAAYF
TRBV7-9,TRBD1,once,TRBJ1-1,TGTGCCAGCAGCTTAGCTCCGGGACAGGGAAGGGCTGAAGCTTTCTTT,CASSLAPGQGRAEAFF
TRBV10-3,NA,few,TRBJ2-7,TGTGCCATCAGTGACGGGGACAACGAGCAGTACTTC,CAISDGDNEQYF
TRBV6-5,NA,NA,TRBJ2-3,TGTGCCAGCAGTTACAGGGGGACGGATACGCAGTATTTT,CASSYRGTDTQYF
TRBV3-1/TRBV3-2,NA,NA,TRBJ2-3,TGTGCCAGCAGCCCAGAGTACAGGACAGATACGCAGTATTTT,CASSPEYRTDTQYF
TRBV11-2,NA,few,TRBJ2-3,TGTGCCAGCAGGGTCTCGGGGGTCGAGTATTTT,CASRVSGVEYF
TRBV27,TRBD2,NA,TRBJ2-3,TGTGCCAGCAGTCCCTCTTGGGGGGGTGGGAACACAGATACGCAGTATTTT,CASSPSWGGGNTDTQYF
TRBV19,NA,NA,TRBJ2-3,TGTGCCAGTAGTGGGGGTCTATCTACAGATACGCAGTATTTT,CASSGGLSTDTQYF
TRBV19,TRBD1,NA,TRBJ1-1,TGTGCCAGTAGTATATGGGACAGGGCCACTGAAGCTTTCTTT,CASSIWDRATEAFF
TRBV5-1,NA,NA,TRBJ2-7,TGCGCCAGCAGCTTGGGGGACCGGGGCTACGAGCAGTACTTC,CASSLGDRGYEQYF
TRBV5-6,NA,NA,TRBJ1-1,TGTGCCAGCAGCCCCTTAGGGAACACTGAAGCTTTCTTT,CASSPLGNTEAFF
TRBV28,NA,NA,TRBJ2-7,TGTGCCAGCTCTACTAGCTACGAGCAGTACTTC,CASSTSYEQYF
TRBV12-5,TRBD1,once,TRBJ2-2,TGTGCTAGTGGTTCCGGACAGGGAGGCACCGGGGAGCTGTTTTTT,CASGSGQGGTGELFF
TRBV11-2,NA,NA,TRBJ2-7,TGTGCCAGCAGCTTAGTGTTACAGAGCGAGCAGTACTTC,CASSLVLQSEQYF
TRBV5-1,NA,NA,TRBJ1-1,TGCGCCAGCAGCTCCGGGAACACTGAAGCTTTCTTT,CASSSGNTEAFF
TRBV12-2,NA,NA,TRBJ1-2,TGTGCAAGTCGCTTTTTCCCCTTAAGCGGCTACACCTTC,CASRFFPLSGYTF
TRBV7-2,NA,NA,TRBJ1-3,TGTGCCAGCAGCTTAGTTGGAGACGGGAACACCATATATTTT,CASSLVGDGNTIYF
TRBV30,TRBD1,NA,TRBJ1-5,TGTGCCTGGAGTCCAGGGGGTAGCAATCAGCCCCAGCATTTT,CAWSPGGSNQPQHF
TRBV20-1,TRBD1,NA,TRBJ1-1,TGCAGTGCTAGTGAACCGGGACAGGGGACTGAAGCTTTCTTT,CSASEPGQGTEAFF
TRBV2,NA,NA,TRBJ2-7,TGTGCCAGCAGTACAGGGTACGAGCAGTACTTC,CASSTGYEQYF
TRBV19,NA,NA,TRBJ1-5,TGTGCCAGTACTCCCGACAGAACTCAGCCCCAGCATTTT,CASTPDRTQPQHF
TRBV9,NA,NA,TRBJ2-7,TGTGCCAGCAGCGACCGGGACGGGTCCTACGAGCAGTACTTC,CASSDRDGSYEQYF
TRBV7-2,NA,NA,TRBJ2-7,TGTGCCAGCAGCCCACTCTGGCGTACCTACGAGCAGTACTTC,CASSPLWRTYEQYF
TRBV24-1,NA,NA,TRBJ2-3,TGTGCCACCAGTGATTTGACAGCTAACACAGATACGCAGTATTTT,CATSDLTANTDTQYF
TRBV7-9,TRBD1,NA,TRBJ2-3,TGTGCCAGCAGCTTAGTGTTCGGACAGGGGGCGGGAGATACGCAGTATTTT,CASSLVFGQGAGDTQYF
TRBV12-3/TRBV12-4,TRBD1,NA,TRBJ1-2,TGTGCCAGCACCAGGACAGGGGAAGGCTACACCTTC,CASTRTGEGYTF
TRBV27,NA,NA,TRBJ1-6,TGTGCCAGCAGTTTACGCAGGCAGGATTCACCCCTCCACTTT,CASSLRRQDSPLHF
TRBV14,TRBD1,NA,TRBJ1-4,TGTGCCAGCAGCCAAGGGACAGGGAGGGACGAAAAACTGTTTTTT,CASSQGTGRDEKLFF
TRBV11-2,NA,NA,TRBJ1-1,TGTGCCAGCAGCCAACAGCAGACTGAAGCTTTCTTT,CASSQQQTEAFF
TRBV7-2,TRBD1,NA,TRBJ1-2,TGTGCCAGCAGCTTATCCCCGGGACAGGGGTATGGCTACACCTTC,CASSLSPGQGYGYTF
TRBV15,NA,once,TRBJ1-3,TGTGCCACCAGCAGAGATACTGACACCATATATTTT,CATSRDTDTIYF
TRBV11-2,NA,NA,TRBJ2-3,TGTGCCAGCAGCTTATACGCGACTGGCTTATCGGGGGATACGCAGTATTTT,CASSLYATGLSGDTQYF
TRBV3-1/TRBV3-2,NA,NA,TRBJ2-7,TGTGCCAGCAGCCAAGCCCCCGCCGAGCAGTACTTC,CASSQAPAEQYF
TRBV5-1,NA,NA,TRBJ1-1,TGCGCCAGCAGCTTGGACAGGAACACTGAAGCTTTCTTT,CASSLDRNTEAFF
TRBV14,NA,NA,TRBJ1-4,TGTGCCAGCAGCCAAGAGGCAGCCGGGAGGGTAAAACTGTTTTTT,CASSQEAAGRVKLFF
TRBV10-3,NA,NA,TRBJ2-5,TGTGCCATCAGTGGTGGGGAGGAGACCCAGTACTTC,CAISGGEETQYF
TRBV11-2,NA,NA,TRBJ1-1,TGTGCCAGCAGGGTGGGCACTGAAGCTTTCTTT,CASRVGTEAFF
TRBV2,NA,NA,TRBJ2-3,TGTGCCAGCAGTGAGCTTGCGGCCCCTGGCACAGATACGCAGTATTTT,CASSELAAPGTDTQYF
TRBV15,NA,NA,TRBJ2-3,TGTGCCACCAGCAGAAAGTACCAACATGGGGCAGATACGCAGTATTTT,CATSRKYQHGADTQYF
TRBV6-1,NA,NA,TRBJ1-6,TGTGCCAGCAGTGAACTCATCCCTGGGGCTTCACCCCTCCACTTT,CASSELIPGASPLHF
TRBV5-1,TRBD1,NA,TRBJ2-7,TGCGCCAGCAGCTTGGCACAGGGGCATCTCTACGAGCAGTACTTC,CASSLAQGHLYEQYF
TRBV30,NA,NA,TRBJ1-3,TGTGCCTGGAATGGAGACTCTGGAAACACCATATATTTT,CAWNGDSGNTIYF
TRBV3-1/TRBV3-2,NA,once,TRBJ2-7,TGTGCCAGCAGCCAAGTTTCGAGGGGGGCCGTCTCAGCGCAGTACTTC,CASSQVSRGAVSAQYF
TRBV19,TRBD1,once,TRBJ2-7,TGTGCCAGTAGTTCCGGACAGGGAAGGGGATACGAGCAGTACTTC,CASSSGQGRGYEQYF
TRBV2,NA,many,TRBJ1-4,TGTGCCAGCAGCGCTTCCATCGCGGTAGGGGCCTTTAATGAAAAACTGTTTTTT,CASSASIAVGAFNEKLFF
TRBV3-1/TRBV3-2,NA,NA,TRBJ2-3,TGTGCCAGCAGCTCCGACCACGTGGATACGCAGTATTTT,CASSSDHVDTQYF